This record covers a single T cell receptor beta chain. Its antigen remains unidentified. Base qualities are not provided; no much larger clone lies one nucleotide away. Compared with germline, V lacks 5 bases and J lacks 1 base; bases without a gene match: 1. In the germline V gene, CDR1 corresponds to SGHTA and CDR2 to FQGNSA. The CDR3 has 13 amino acids, counting the end cysteine and phenylalanine. The CDR3 DNA has 39 bases and is translated from base 1. In the prospective study, participants were about 18 to 95 years old, resided in 20 to 30 geographic areas of the United States, and were enrolled through a virtual design. Cohort assignment in the prospective study relied on participant-reported clinical history from a screening survey and a study questionnaire. For ImmuneRACE Cohort 3, a participant was defined as recovered based on two consecutive negative NP/OP PCR tests, clearance by a healthcare professional, or resolution of symptoms. In the prospective study, mobile phlebotomists collected whole blood, serum and a nasopharyngeal or oropharyngeal swab from each participant. Over a 2-month period, participants in the prospective study had the option of providing additional blood draws and questionnaires. Blood samples from the prospective study were shipped frozen or at room temperature prior to DNA extraction.

This sample stems from a study of blood T cell repertoires in COVID-19 (TCRdb year 2020). For the wider study: The collaborator samples originated in the United States, Italy and Spain and spanned the acute and convalescent phases of COVID-19. The material from the prospective study consisted of cDNA or gDNA derived from T cells, B-cell-depleted T cells, or PBMCs. Subjects who had been exposed to COVID-19, were actively infected with it, or had recovered from it provided the deeply sampled blood TCRbeta repertoires that made up the dataset. Nearly every sample came with metadata listing a de-identified subject ID, COVID-19 status, age in years and sex. Where available, HLA class I and class II types were taken from metadata supplied by the sample provider and were not determined by assay-based typing. The samples were drawn from two sources: the first 160 participants of the ongoing ImmuneRACE study, and 1,000 to 1,500 subjects contributed by 6 global collaborators. The repertoires were released in a freely available public database meant as a resource for research on the immune response to SARS-CoV-2.

TCRbeta CDR3 regions were amplified from genomic DNA using the immunoSEQ Assay, a bias-controlled multiplex PCR. The authors' pipeline ran thus. Nucleated cell counts per sample were estimated from amplification of reference gene primers within the assay. Sequence reads were collapsed and filtered to measure the absolute abundance of every unique TCRbeta CDR3 rearrangement. For each sample, productive Simpson clonality was calculated as the square root of Simpson's diversity index over productive rearrangements. Entries here come from immuneACCESS through TCRdb and include only in-frame sequences with V and J called. Some clones fail to appear in such tables; in the studies checked, an unresolved V gene covers under half of the shortfall, and the cause of the remainder is unknown. V and J calls and clone size are copied from that table; D and trimming were computed from the DNA. This sample holds 190,000 or so clones; 85% were observed only once. The ten largest account for over 15% of the sample.

Overall study results and their limits: Clinical and demographic metadata were provided uncurated, with the amount varying by source and participant.

The chain employs TRBV7-2 and TRBJ2-5; the central 7 bases match TRBD1. This TCR was recovered from a middle-aged man who had recovered from COVID-19. Source material: PBMCs or T cells enriched from blood (not recorded which). The CDR3 protein: CASSRDSQETQYF. DNA sequence: TGTGCCAGCAGCCGGGACAGCCAAGAGACCCAGTACTTC.